Listed here is a single T cell receptor (beta chain). This entry is derived from a study of T cell changes during pregnancy in multiple sclerosis. Measured with immunoSEQ multiplex PCR; TCRdb has only the in-frame clones, and not every one. This sample yields more than 55,000 clones, of which around 91% are seen a single time; over 1.5% belongs to the top ten. CDR3 length: 14 amino acids. The V gene lost 3 bases and the J gene lost 5 bases, with 13 bases spanning the gap. CDR1 is LGHNT and CDR2 is FRNRAP in the germline V gene. This chain uses TRBV12-5 with TRBJ2-5, with TRBD2 as a possible D gene (6 bases). The input for sequencing was peripheral blood, taken after pregnancy. The receptor was derived from a female donor with multiple sclerosis, enrolled in a pregnancy study. The CDR3 reads CASGLLGLWETQYF. The CDR3 DNA reads as TGTGCTAGTGGTTTACTGGGACTCTGGGAGACCCAGTACTTC. Full variable domain (outside the CDR3, taken from reference TRBV12-5 and TRBJ2-5): DARVTQTPRHKVTEMGQEVTMRCQPILGHNTVFWYRQTMMQGLELLAYFRNRAPLDDSGMPKDRFSAEMPDATLATLKIQPSEPRDSAVYFCASGLLGLWETQYFGPGTRLLVL.